Described below is a single TCR beta chain sequence and its context. Its cognate antigen has yet to be identified. No base qualities exist here, and no much larger clone lies one base off it. CDR1 and CDR2 were assigned from the germline V gene (reference sequence) as LNHDA and SQIVND. Taken from cysteine to phenylalanine, the CDR3 has 15 residues. Only the CDR3 part of the read is kept: 45 bases, read in frame from the first base. V sheds 7 bases and J sheds 0 bases, leaving 15 bases between their ends. This sample was taken from a study of blood T cell repertoires in COVID-19 (dated by TCRdb to the early 2020s). Some background on the complete study: The collaborator samples originated in the United States, Italy and Spain and spanned the acute and convalescent phases of COVID-19. The repertoires were released in a freely available public database intended as a resource for research on the immune response to SARS-CoV-2. Subjects who had been exposed to COVID-19, were actively infected with it, or had recovered from it provided the deeply sampled blood TCRbeta repertoires that made up the dataset. The samples were drawn from two sources: the first 160 participants of the ongoing ImmuneRACE study, and 1,254 subjects contributed by 6 global collaborators. The prospective study material was composed of cDNA or gDNA derived from T cells, B-cell-depleted T cells, or PBMCs. Where HLA class I and class II types were available, the types were taken from metadata supplied by the sample provider, not from assay-based typing. Sample metadata almost always included a de-identified subject ID, COVID-19 status, age in years and sex.

Study-wide findings and limitations: Clinical and demographic metadata were provided uncurated, with the amount varying by source and participant.

In the prospective study, participants were about 18 to 89 years old, resided in fewer than 25 geographic areas of the United States, and were enrolled through a virtual design. In the prospective study, participants were assigned to cohorts based on the clinical history participants reported in a screening survey and a study questionnaire. Recovered participants in ImmuneRACE Cohort 3 were defined by two consecutive negative NP/OP PCR tests, clearance by a healthcare professional, or resolution of symptoms. Mobile phlebotomists in the prospective study collected whole blood, serum and a nasopharyngeal or oropharyngeal swab from every participant. Participants in the prospective study had the option to provide additional blood draws and questionnaires over a roughly 2-month period. Before DNA extraction, prospective study blood samples were shipped either frozen or at room temperature. TCRbeta CDR3 regions were amplified from genomic DNA by means of the immunoSEQ Assay, a bias-controlled multiplex PCR. Per the authors' processing: Nucleated cell counts per sample were estimated from amplification of reference gene primers within the assay. Sequence reads were collapsed and filtered to measure the absolute abundance of every unique TCRbeta CDR3 rearrangement. For each sample, productive Simpson clonality was calculated as the square root of Simpson's diversity index across productive rearrangements. Here the immuneACCESS table is served through TCRdb, limited to in-frame sequences with V and J called. Missing clones are a known gap in these copies; in checked studies unresolved V genes cover under half, and the rest lacks a known reason. That table supplies the V and J calls and clone size; D and trimming were determined from the DNA. The sample includes 500,000 or so clones, with roughly 87% observed a single time. The ten most abundant clones make up 0.7% of the sample.

The chain is assembled from TRBV19 and TRBJ1-1; the D segment could be TRBD1, given 6 matching bases. The specimen sequenced was PBMCs or T cells enriched from blood (not recorded which). This clonotype was sampled from a woman aged 18-30 years who had recovered from COVID-19. The DNA sequence is TGTGCCAGTACCTCCAGGGGACGATTGAACACTGAAGCTTTCTTT. It is translated as CASTSRGRLNTEAFF.